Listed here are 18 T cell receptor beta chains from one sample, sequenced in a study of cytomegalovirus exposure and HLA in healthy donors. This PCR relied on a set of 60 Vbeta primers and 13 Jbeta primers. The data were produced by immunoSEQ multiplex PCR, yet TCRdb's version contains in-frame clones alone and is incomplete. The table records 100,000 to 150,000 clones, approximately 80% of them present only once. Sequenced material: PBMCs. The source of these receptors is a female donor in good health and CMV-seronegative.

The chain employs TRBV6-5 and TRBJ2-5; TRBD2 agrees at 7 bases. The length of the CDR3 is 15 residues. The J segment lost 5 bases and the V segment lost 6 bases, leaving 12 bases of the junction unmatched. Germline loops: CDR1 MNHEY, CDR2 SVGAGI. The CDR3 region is CASSRRLAEGETQYF. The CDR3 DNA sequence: TGTGCCAGCAGCCGTAGACTAGCTGAAGGGGAGACCCAGTACTTC.

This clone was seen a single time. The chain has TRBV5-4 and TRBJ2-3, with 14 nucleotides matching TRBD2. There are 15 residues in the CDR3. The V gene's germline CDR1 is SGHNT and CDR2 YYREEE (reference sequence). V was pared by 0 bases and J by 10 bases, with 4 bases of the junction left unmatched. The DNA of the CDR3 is TGTGCCAGCAGCTTGGCCGGGACTAGCGGGAGTTCGCAGTATTTT. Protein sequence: CASSLAGTSGSSQYF.

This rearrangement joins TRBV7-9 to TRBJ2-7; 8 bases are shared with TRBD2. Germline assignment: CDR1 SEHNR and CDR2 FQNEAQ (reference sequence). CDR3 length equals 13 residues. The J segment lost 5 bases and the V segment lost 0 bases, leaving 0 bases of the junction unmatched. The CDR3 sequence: CASSLAGGDEQYF. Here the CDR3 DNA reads TGTGCCAGCAGCTTAGCCGGGGGGGACGAGCAGTACTTC.

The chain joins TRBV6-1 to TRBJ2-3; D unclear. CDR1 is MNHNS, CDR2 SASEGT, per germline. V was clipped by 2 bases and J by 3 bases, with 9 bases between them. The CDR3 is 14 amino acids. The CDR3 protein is CASSETQLTDTQYF. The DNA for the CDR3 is TGTGCCAGCAGTGAAACACAGCTGACAGATACGCAGTATTTT.

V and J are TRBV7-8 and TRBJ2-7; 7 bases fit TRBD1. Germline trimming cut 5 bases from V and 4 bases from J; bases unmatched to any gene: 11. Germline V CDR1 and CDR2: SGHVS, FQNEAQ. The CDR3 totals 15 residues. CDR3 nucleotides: TGTGCCAGCAGCGGGGGCCCGAGGGGGCAATACGAGCAGTACTTC. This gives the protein CASSGGPRGQYEQYF.

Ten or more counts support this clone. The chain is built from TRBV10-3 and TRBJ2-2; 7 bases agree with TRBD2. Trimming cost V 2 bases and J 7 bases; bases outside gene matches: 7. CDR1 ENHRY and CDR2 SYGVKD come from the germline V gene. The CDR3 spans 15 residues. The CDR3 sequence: CAISEGLGGSGELFF. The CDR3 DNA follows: TGTGCCATCAGTGAGGGACTAGGAGGTAGCGGGGAGCTGTTTTTT.

CDR3 region: CASSYRTGTDNEQFF. CDR3 nucleotide sequence: TGTGCCAGCAGTTACAGGACAGGGACTGACAATGAGCAGTTCTTC. This rearrangement joins TRBV6-5 to TRBJ2-1, with 8 bases fitting TRBD1. This CDR3 spans 15 amino acids. The germline V gene encodes CDR1 MNHEY and CDR2 SVGAGI. V dropped 2 bases and J dropped 5; count of bases not matched to a gene: 5.

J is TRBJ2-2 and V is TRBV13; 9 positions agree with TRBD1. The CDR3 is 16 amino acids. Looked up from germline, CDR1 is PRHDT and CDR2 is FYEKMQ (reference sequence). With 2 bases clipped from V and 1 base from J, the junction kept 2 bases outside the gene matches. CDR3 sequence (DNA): TGTGCCAGCAGCTTAATGGGACAGGGGAACACCGGGGAGCTGTTTTTT. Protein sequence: CASSLMGQGNTGELFF.

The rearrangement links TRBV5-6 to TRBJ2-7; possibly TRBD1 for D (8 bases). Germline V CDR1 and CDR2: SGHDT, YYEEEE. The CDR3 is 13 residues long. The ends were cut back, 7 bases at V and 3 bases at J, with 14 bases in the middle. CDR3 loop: CASGGGQDYEQYF. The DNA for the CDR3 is TGTGCCAGCGGGGGGGGACAGGACTACGAGCAGTACTTC.

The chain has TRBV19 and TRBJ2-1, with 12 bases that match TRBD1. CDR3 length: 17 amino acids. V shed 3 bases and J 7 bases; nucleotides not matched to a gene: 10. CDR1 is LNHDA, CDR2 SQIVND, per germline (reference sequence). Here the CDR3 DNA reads TGTGCCAGTAGTATTAGGTGGGGACAGGGGGCGCGGAATGAGCAGTTCTTC. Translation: CASSIRWGQGARNEQFF.

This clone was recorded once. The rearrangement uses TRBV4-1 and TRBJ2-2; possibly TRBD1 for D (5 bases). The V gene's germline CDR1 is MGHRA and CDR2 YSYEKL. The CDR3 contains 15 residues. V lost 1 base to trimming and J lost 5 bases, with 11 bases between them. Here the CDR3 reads CASSQAPSGTGELFF. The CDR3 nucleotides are TGCGCCAGCAGCCAAGCCCCCTCAGGGACCGGGGAGCTGTTTTTT.

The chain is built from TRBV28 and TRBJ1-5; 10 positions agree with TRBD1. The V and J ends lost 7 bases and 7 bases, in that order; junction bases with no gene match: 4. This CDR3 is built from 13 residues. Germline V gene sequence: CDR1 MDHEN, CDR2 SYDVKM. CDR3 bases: TGTGCCAGCACTGGGACAGGGGACCAGCCCCAGCATTTT. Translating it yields CASTGTGDQPQHF.

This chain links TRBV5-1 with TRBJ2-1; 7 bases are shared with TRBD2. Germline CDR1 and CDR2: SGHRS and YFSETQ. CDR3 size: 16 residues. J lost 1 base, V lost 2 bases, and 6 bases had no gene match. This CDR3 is CASSFRWGGSYNEQFF. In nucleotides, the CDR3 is TGCGCCAGCAGCTTTAGATGGGGGGGATCCTACAATGAGCAGTTCTTC.

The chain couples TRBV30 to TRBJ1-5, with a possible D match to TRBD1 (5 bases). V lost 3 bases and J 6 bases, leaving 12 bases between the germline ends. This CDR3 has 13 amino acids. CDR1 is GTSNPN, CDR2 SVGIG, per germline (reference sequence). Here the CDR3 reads CAWRDRGRQPQHF. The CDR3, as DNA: TGTGCCTGGAGAGATAGGGGTCGTCAGCCCCAGCATTTT.

As DNA, the CDR3 is TGTGCCATCAGTGAAGACAGAGAAGAGACCCAGTACTTC. Its translation: CAISEDREETQYF. The chain couples TRBV10-3 to TRBJ2-5; TRBD1 might be the D (5 bases). Germline V lookup: CDR1 ENHRY, CDR2 SYGVKD. The CDR3 loop spans 13 amino acids. V was clipped by 3 bases and J by 3 bases, with 8 bases between them.

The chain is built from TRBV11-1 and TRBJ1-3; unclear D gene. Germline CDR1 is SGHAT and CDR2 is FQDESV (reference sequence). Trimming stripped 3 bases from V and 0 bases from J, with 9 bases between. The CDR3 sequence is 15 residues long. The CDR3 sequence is CASSFTHGSGNTIYF. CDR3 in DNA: TGTGCCAGCAGCTTTACCCACGGCTCTGGAAACACCATATATTTT.

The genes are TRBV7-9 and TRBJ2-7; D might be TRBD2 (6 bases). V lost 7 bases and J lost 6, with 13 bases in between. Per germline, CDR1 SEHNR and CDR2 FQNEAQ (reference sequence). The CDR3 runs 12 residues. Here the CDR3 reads CASMWGESEQYF. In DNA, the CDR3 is TGTGCCAGCATGTGGGGGGAATCCGAGCAGTACTTC.

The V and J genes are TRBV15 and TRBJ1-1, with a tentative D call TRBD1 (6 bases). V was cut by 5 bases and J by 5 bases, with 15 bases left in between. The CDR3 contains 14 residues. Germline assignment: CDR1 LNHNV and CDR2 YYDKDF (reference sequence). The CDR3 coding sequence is TGTGCCACCAGCCAAGGGGGGGATGGGACTGAAGCTTTCTTT. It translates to CATSQGGDGTEAFF.